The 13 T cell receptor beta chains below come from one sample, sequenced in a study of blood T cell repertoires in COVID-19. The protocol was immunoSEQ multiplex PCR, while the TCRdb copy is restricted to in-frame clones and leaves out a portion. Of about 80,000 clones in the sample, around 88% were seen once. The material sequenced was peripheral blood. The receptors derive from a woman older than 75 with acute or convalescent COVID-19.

The CDR3, as DNA: TGTGCCAGCAGCGTGCGCGACAGGGTTAAAGATACGCAGTATTTT. Residues: CASSVRDRVKDTQYF. The chain is built from TRBV7-9 and TRBJ2-3; 7 bases align to TRBD1. The CDR3 is made up of 15 amino acids. CDR1 and CDR2 from the germline V gene are SEHNR and FQNEAQ (reference sequence). J gave up 5 bases and V 5 bases, and 10 bases lay outside the gene matches. The full variable domain, in which reference TRBV7-9 and TRBJ2-3 provide the parts outside the CDR3, is DTGVSQNPRHKITKRGQNVTFRCDPISEHNRLYWYRQTLGQGPEFLTYFQNEAQLEKSRLLSDRFSAERPKGSFSTLEIQRTEQGDSAMYLCASSVRDRVKDTQYFGPGTRLTVL.

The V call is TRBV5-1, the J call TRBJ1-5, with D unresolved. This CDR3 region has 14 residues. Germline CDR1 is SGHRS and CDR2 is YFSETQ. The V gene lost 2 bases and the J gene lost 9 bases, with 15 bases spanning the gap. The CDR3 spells CASSFLVGEGPQHF. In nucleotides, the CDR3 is TGCGCCAGCAGCTTCTTGGTGGGAGAGGGGCCCCAGCATTTT.

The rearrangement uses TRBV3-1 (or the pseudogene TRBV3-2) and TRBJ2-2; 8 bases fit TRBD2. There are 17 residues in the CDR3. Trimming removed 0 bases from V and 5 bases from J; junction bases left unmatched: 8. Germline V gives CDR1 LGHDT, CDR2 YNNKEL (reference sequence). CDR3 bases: TGTGCCAGCAGCCAAGAGCCGGCGGGAGGAAAAACCGGGGAGCTGTTTTTT. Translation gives CASSQEPAGGKTGELFF.

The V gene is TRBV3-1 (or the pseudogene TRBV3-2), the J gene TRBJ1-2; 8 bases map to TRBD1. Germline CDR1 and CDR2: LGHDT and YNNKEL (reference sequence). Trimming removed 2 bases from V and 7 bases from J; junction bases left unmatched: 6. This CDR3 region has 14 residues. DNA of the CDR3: TGTGCCAGCAGCCAAAGACAGGGGAGCTCTGGCTACACCTTC. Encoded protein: CASSQRQGSSGYTF.

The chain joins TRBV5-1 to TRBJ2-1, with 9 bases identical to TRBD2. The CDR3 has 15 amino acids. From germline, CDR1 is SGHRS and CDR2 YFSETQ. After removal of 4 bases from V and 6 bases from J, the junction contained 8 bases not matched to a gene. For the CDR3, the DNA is TGCGCCAGCAGCCCTGGAGTAGCGGGAGCCAATGAGCAGTTCTTC. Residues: CASSPGVAGANEQFF. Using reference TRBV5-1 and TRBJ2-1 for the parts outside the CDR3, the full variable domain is KAGVTQTPRYLIKTRGQQVTLSCSPISGHRSVSWYQQTPGQGLQFLFEYFSETQRNKGNFPGRFSGRQFSNSRSEMNVSTLELGDSALYLCASSPGVAGANEQFFGPGTRLTVL.

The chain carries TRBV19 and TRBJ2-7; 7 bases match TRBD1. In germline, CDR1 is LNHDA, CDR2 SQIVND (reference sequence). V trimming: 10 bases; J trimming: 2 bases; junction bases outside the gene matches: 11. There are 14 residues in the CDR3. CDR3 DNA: TGTGCCACTCATAAGGGGACAGTACCCTACGAGCAGTACTTC. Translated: CATHKGTVPYEQYF.

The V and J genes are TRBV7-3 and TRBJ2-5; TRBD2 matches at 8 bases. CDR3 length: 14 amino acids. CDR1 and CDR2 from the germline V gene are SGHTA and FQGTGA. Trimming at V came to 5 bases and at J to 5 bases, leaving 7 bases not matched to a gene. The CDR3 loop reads CASSPTGTSETQYF. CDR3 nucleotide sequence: TGTGCCAGCAGCCCCACCGGGACTAGTGAGACCCAGTACTTC.

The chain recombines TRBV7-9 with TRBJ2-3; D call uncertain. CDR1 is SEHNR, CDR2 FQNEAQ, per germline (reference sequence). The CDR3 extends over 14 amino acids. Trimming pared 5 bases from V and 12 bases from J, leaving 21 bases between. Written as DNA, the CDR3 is TGTGCCAGCAGCCACAACCGAATATGGCAGTATCAGTATTTT. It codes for CASSHNRIWQYQYF. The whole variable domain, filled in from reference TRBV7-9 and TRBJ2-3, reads DTGVSQNPRHKITKRGQNVTFRCDPISEHNRLYWYRQTLGQGPEFLTYFQNEAQLEKSRLLSDRFSAERPKGSFSTLEIQRTEQGDSAMYLCASSHNRIWQYQYFGPGTRLTVL.

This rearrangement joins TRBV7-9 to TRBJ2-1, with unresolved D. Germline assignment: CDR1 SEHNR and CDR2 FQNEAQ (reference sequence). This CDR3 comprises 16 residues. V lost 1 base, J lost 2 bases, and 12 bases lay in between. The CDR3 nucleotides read TGTGCCAGCAGCTTAGTTGCCCAAACGGCCTACAATGAGCAGTTCTTC. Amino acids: CASSLVAQTAYNEQFF.

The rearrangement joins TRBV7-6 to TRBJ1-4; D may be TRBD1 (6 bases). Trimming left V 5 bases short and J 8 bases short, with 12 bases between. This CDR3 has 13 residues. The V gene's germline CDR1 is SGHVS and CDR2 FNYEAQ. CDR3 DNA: TGTGCCAGCAGCCCAGACAGGAACGAAAAACTGTTTTTT. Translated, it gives CASSPDRNEKLFF.

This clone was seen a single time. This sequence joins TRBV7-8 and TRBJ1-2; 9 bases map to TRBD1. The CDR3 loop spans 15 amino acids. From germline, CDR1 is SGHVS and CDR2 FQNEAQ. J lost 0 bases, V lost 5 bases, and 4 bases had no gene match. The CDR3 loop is CASSPRQGANYGYTF. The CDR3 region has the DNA TGTGCCAGCAGCCCACGACAGGGGGCTAACTATGGCTACACCTTC.

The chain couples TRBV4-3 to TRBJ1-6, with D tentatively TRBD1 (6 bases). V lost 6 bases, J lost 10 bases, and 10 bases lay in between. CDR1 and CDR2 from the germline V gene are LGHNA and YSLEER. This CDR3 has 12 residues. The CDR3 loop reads CASRTGDSPLHF. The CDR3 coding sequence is TGCGCCAGCAGGACAGGAGACTCACCCCTCCACTTT.

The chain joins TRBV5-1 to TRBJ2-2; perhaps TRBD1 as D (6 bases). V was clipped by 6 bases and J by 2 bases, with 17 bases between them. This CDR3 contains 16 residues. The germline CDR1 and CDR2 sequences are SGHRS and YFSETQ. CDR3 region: CASTLRWGRNTGELFF. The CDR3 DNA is TGCGCCAGCACCCTCCGCTGGGGGCGTAACACCGGGGAGCTGTTTTTT. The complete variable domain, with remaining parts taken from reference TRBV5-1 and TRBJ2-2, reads KAGVTQTPRYLIKTRGQQVTLSCSPISGHRSVSWYQQTPGQGLQFLFEYFSETQRNKGNFPGRFSGRQFSNSRSEMNVSTLELGDSALYLCASTLRWGRNTGELFFGEGSRLTVL.